Listed below are T cell receptor beta chains from one sample, sequenced in a study of CD8+ T cells in alopecia areata. Using immunoSEQ multiplex PCR, the repertoire was profiled, and TCRdb retains in-frame clones only, with some absent. This sample has more than 150,000 clones, with approximately 59% found just once. The specimen was CD4+ T cells sorted from blood, collected at week 0. The source of these receptors is a human donor with alopecia areata. CDR3s include the opening cysteine and the closing phenylalanine or tryptophan. Fields, in order: clone size, D gene, V gene, J gene, CDR3 DNA, CDR3 protein. A D gene is named only where the DNA matches it firmly. Expanded clones get a size class; other rows say once, few or many, or leave the size out.

abundance: -
d_gene: -
v_gene: TRBV29-1
j_gene: TRBJ2-7
CDR3nt: TGCAGCGTGGGGCCCGAGCAGTACTTC
CDR3aa: CSVGPEQYF

abundance: -
d_gene: TRBD1
v_gene: TRBV30
j_gene: TRBJ1-5
CDR3nt: TGTGCCTGGAGAGACAGGGCCCGGGGTCAGCCCCAGCATTTT
CDR3aa: CAWRDRARGQPQHF

abundance: -
d_gene: -
v_gene: TRBV7-8
j_gene: TRBJ2-4
CDR3nt: TGTGCCAGCAGCTTAGAAGTAGATCTAGCCAAAAACATTCAGTACTTC
CDR3aa: CASSLEVDLAKNIQYF

abundance: -
d_gene: -
v_gene: TRBV5-1
j_gene: TRBJ1-2
CDR3nt: TGCGCCAGCAGCTTGGGGTCGGACAGCGGCTACACCTTC
CDR3aa: CASSLGSDSGYTF

abundance: few
d_gene: -
v_gene: TRBV15
j_gene: TRBJ1-4
CDR3nt: TGTGCCACCAGCGGCAAAAACAGGGCCACTAATGAAAAACTGTTTTTT
CDR3aa: CATSGKNRATNEKLFF

abundance: -
d_gene: -
v_gene: TRBV30
j_gene: TRBJ2-2
CDR3nt: TGTGCCTGGAGTGTGGTGGGGCGTAAAACCGGGGAGCTGTTTTTT
CDR3aa: CAWSVVGRKTGELFF

abundance: -
d_gene: TRBD1
v_gene: TRBV30
j_gene: TRBJ2-7
CDR3nt: TGTGCCTGGAGTGCAGGACAGGCTGTCGAGCAGTACTTC
CDR3aa: CAWSAGQAVEQYF

abundance: -
d_gene: -
v_gene: TRBV9
j_gene: TRBJ2-7
CDR3nt: TGTGCCAGCAGCGTCTCGGGTGGGGAGCAGTACTTC
CDR3aa: CASSVSGGEQYF

abundance: -
d_gene: -
v_gene: TRBV11-3
j_gene: TRBJ1-1
CDR3nt: TGTGCCAGCAGTCCTCAGGGGACGGGGACTGAAGCTTTCTTT
CDR3aa: CASSPQGTGTEAFF

abundance: -
d_gene: -
v_gene: TRBV5-1
j_gene: TRBJ1-2
CDR3nt: TGCGCCAGCAGCTCAGACACACAGAACTATGGCTACACCTTC
CDR3aa: CASSSDTQNYGYTF

abundance: -
d_gene: -
v_gene: TRBV5-1
j_gene: TRBJ1-4
CDR3nt: TGCGCCAGCAGAACGGGGCAAACAACTAATGAAAAACTGTTTTTT
CDR3aa: CASRTGQTTNEKLFF

abundance: few
d_gene: TRBD2
v_gene: TRBV6-1
j_gene: TRBJ2-1
CDR3nt: TGTGCCAGCAGTTCTAGCGGGGGCATGAATGAGCAGTTCTTC
CDR3aa: CASSSSGGMNEQFF

abundance: -
d_gene: TRBD1
v_gene: TRBV30
j_gene: TRBJ1-1
CDR3nt: TGTGCTCGAGACAGGGGGCTTGATGAAGCTTTCTTT
CDR3aa: CARDRGLDEAFF

abundance: -
d_gene: -
v_gene: TRBV2
j_gene: TRBJ1-6
CDR3nt: TGTGCCAGCAGGGCAGGGGAGAGGAGTAATTCACCCCTCCACTTT
CDR3aa: CASRAGERSNSPLHF

abundance: -
d_gene: -
v_gene: TRBV5-1
j_gene: TRBJ2-6
CDR3nt: TGCGCCAGCAGCCCCCGGGCCGAGGGGCGTGGGGCCAACGTCCTGACTTTC
CDR3aa: CASSPRAEGRGANVLTF

abundance: few
d_gene: TRBD1
v_gene: TRBV6-5
j_gene: TRBJ2-4
CDR3nt: TGTGCCAGCAGACGACAGGGAGTTGAAAACATTCAGTACTTC
CDR3aa: CASRRQGVENIQYF

abundance: few
d_gene: -
v_gene: TRBV15
j_gene: TRBJ1-1
CDR3nt: TGTGCCACCAGCAGAGAGATAGGGAACACTGAAGCTTTCTTT
CDR3aa: CATSREIGNTEAFF

abundance: few
d_gene: -
v_gene: TRBV2
j_gene: TRBJ2-7
CDR3nt: TGTGCCAGCAGTGACGGGAGATCCTACGAGCAGTACTTC
CDR3aa: CASSDGRSYEQYF

abundance: -
d_gene: -
v_gene: TRBV29-1
j_gene: TRBJ2-3
CDR3nt: TGCAGCGTTGGGCATGTTCTCACAGATACGCAGTATTTT
CDR3aa: CSVGHVLTDTQYF

abundance: few
d_gene: TRBD2
v_gene: TRBV7-2
j_gene: TRBJ2-1
CDR3nt: TGTGCCAGCAGCCCCGCGGGGCGGGGGGGGTACTACAATGAGCAGTTCTTC
CDR3aa: CASSPAGRGGYYNEQFF

abundance: -
d_gene: -
v_gene: TRBV29-1
j_gene: TRBJ2-2
CDR3nt: TGCAGCGTTGGGACTGCGAGGACCGGGGAGCTGTTTTTT
CDR3aa: CSVGTARTGELFF

abundance: -
d_gene: -
v_gene: TRBV5-1
j_gene: TRBJ2-6
CDR3nt: TGCGCCAGCAGCTCCGGGGCCAACGTCCTGACTTTC
CDR3aa: CASSSGANVLTF

abundance: -
d_gene: TRBD2
v_gene: TRBV6-5
j_gene: TRBJ2-5
CDR3nt: TGTGCCAGCAGTAGCGGGGTCGGAGAGACCCAGTACTTC
CDR3aa: CASSSGVGETQYF

abundance: -
d_gene: TRBD1
v_gene: TRBV30
j_gene: TRBJ1-2
CDR3nt: TGTGCCTGGAGTGACTTGACAGGGGTTGGGCACACCTTC
CDR3aa: CAWSDLTGVGHTF

abundance: -
d_gene: -
v_gene: TRBV5-6
j_gene: TRBJ2-7
CDR3nt: TGTGCCAGCAGCCCCAGGGACTACGAGCAGTACTTC
CDR3aa: CASSPRDYEQYF

abundance: -
d_gene: -
v_gene: TRBV11-3
j_gene: TRBJ2-5
CDR3nt: TGTGCCAGCAGCTTAGATCACCGCCCGACATGGGCCCAGTACTTC
CDR3aa: CASSLDHRPTWAQYF

abundance: once
d_gene: -
v_gene: TRBV27
j_gene: TRBJ2-5
CDR3nt: TGTGCCAGCAGTTTAGGAGTAGCTATAGAGACCCAGTACTTC
CDR3aa: CASSLGVAIETQYF

abundance: -
d_gene: -
v_gene: TRBV5-1
j_gene: TRBJ1-6
CDR3nt: TGCGCCAGCAGCTTTCAAAGGGCCGAAAATTCACCCCTCCACTTT
CDR3aa: CASSFQRAENSPLHF

abundance: few
d_gene: -
v_gene: TRBV27
j_gene: TRBJ1-6
CDR3nt: TGTGCCAGCAGTTTATCGAGGGATTCACCCCTCCACTTT
CDR3aa: CASSLSRDSPLHF

abundance: -
d_gene: -
v_gene: TRBV30
j_gene: TRBJ1-2
CDR3nt: TGTGCCTGGACGACGCGGCCAGCTTATGGCTACACCTTC
CDR3aa: CAWTTRPAYGYTF

abundance: once
d_gene: -
v_gene: TRBV4-2
j_gene: TRBJ1-3
CDR3nt: TGTGCCAGCAGCTCCCAGGGGACGGGAAACACCATATATTTT
CDR3aa: CASSSQGTGNTIYF

abundance: -
d_gene: -
v_gene: TRBV19
j_gene: TRBJ1-2
CDR3nt: TGTGCCAGTAGTATACCAGGGAATCGGGGCTATGGCTACACCTTC
CDR3aa: CASSIPGNRGYGYTF

abundance: -
d_gene: -
v_gene: TRBV2
j_gene: TRBJ1-5
CDR3nt: TGTGCCAGCATTTTGTCCCTCAATCAGCCCCAGCATTTT
CDR3aa: CASILSLNQPQHF

abundance: few
d_gene: -
v_gene: TRBV11-2
j_gene: TRBJ2-2
CDR3nt: TGTGCCAGCAGCGCGAGACTCGGATCAGGGGAGCTGTTTTTT
CDR3aa: CASSARLGSGELFF

abundance: few
d_gene: -
v_gene: TRBV4-1
j_gene: TRBJ2-2
CDR3nt: TGCGCCAGCAGCACGCGAGCGGAGAACACCGGGGAGCTGTTTTTT
CDR3aa: CASSTRAENTGELFF

abundance: few
d_gene: -
v_gene: TRBV20-1
j_gene: TRBJ1-5
CDR3nt: TGCAGTGCTCCCGTCGGGGGAACCCAGCATTTT
CDR3aa: CSAPVGGTQHF

abundance: -
d_gene: -
v_gene: TRBV20-1
j_gene: TRBJ1-1
CDR3nt: TGCAGTGCTAGAGGTCTGCTTGAAGCTTTCTTT
CDR3aa: CSARGLLEAFF

abundance: once
d_gene: TRBD2
v_gene: TRBV7-8
j_gene: TRBJ2-3
CDR3nt: TGTGCCAGCAGCCCGGAGACTAGCGGGGGGGCCACAGATACGCAGTATTTT
CDR3aa: CASSPETSGGATDTQYF

abundance: -
d_gene: -
v_gene: TRBV18
j_gene: TRBJ1-5
CDR3nt: TGTGCCAGCTCACGGGAAAGGGGGAATCAGCCCCAGCATTTT
CDR3aa: CASSRERGNQPQHF

abundance: -
d_gene: -
v_gene: TRBV27
j_gene: TRBJ2-5
CDR3nt: TGTGCCAGCAGTCCACCTGGGGGGATGAAGACCCAGTACTTC
CDR3aa: CASSPPGGMKTQYF

abundance: few
d_gene: TRBD1
v_gene: TRBV15
j_gene: TRBJ2-3
CDR3nt: TGTGCCATCCAACCGGGACAGGGCCCCACAGATACGCAGTATTTT
CDR3aa: CAIQPGQGPTDTQYF

abundance: -
d_gene: -
v_gene: TRBV10-2
j_gene: TRBJ2-3
CDR3nt: TGCGCCAGCAGTGAGTCGACAGCCGTTACCTACACAGATACGCAGTATTTT
CDR3aa: CASSESTAVTYTDTQYF

abundance: -
d_gene: -
v_gene: TRBV2
j_gene: TRBJ1-6
CDR3nt: TGTGCCAGCAATTGGGGGGCAGGCAATTCACCCCTCCACTTT
CDR3aa: CASNWGAGNSPLHF

abundance: -
d_gene: TRBD2
v_gene: TRBV4-2
j_gene: TRBJ2-5
CDR3nt: TGTGCCAGCAGCCAAAGTGCGGGGGGGCGGGCGGAGACCCAGTACTTC
CDR3aa: CASSQSAGGRAETQYF